The T cell receptor beta chain under discussion was sequenced for a study of CD8+CD57+ T cells in acquired aplastic anemia (dated by TCRdb to about 2018). Some background on the complete study: On average, sorted CD4+ and CD8+ cells yielded around 3.5 ug of extracted DNA, with a range of about 0.18 to 30 ug. An average of roughly 10 million reads for CD4+ cells and 11.0 million reads for CD8+ cells was obtained from healthy donor samples.

This clonotype has only a few counts. Its specific antigen is unknown. Base qualities are not recorded, but no much larger clone differs from it by a single base. Genomic DNA was used as template for profiling of TCR beta VDJ combinations and CDR3 sequences. TCR repertoire sequencing was run on an Illumina HiSeq 2000. The study's processing was this. Repertoires were assessed using TRBV/TRBJ rearrangement plots, CDR3 size and DJ length profiles, and Simpson's diversity index. The immunodominant clone was defined as the most abundant DNA sequence in deep sequencing data. CDR3 amino acid sequences were checked for sharing across subjects and were also compared against the VDJdb database and published repertoires. TCRdb reprocessing: public reads trimmed at Q25 with fastp, clones called with MiXCR, in-frame beta chains kept. When rows share a CDR3 protein, they turn into one entry using the most common DNA and genes. The V and J calls were determined by TCRdb, not by the authors. The sample profile shows 400,000 to 500,000 distinct CDR3 sequences; about two thirds of them were found once. 4% of the sample goes to the ten largest clones.

The germline V gene gives CDR1 as SGDLS and CDR2 as YYNGEE. The CDR3 covers 14 residues, taking in both the cysteine and the phenylalanine. CDR3 DNA is the only sequence kept; it has 42 bases, read in frame from the first base. V trim: 0 bases; J trim: 4 bases; unmatched bases: 3. What the study reported, not specific to this receptor: Over 25 CD8+ CDR3 sequences were found in both patients and controls but appeared to be highly expressed in patients and within the immunodominant clones of the patients. CD8+ Simpson's diversity did not differ significantly between patients and healthy controls (P=0.060).

TCR repertoires of sorted CD4+ and CD8+ blood T cells from severe aplastic anemia patients and healthy subjects were deep-sequenced in the study. Ficoll-Paque density gradient centrifugation was used to isolate peripheral blood mononuclear cells. Before DNA was extracted, CD4+ and CD8+ T cells were sorted using either FACS or magnetic beads. The material sequenced was sorted CD4+, CD8+, or CD8+CD57+ T cells (not recorded which) from PBMCs. The source of this sequence is a human donor in good health, serving as a control. The sequence links TRBV9 to TRBJ2-5; 7 junctional bases match TRBD1. DNA sequence: TGTGCCAGCAGCGTAGATGGGACAGTAGAGACCCAGTACTTC. Its product reads: CASSVDGTVETQYF. Full variable domain (CDR3 extended with the reference TRBV9 and TRBJ2-5 proteins): DSGVTQTPKHLITATGQRVTLRCSPRSGDLSVYWYQQSLDQGLQFLIQYYNGEERAKGNILERFSAQQFPDLHSELNLSSLELGDSALYFCASSVDGTVETQYFGPGTRLLVL.